In this sample, the clone carrying this TCR beta chain turned up a few times. Antigen unknown. TCRdb called the 5' RACE reads again in MiXCR, with one record for every CDR3 protein. The sample has 300,000 to 350,000 distinct CDR3 sequences, less than 9.5% seen once; the top ten hold 17%. The data belong to a study of T cells after yellow fever vaccination. Whole-study results and caveats: High-abundance clonotypes from the bulk population could contaminate FACS-sorted repertoires. It was a small share of clonotypes that appeared in both CD4 and CD8 compartments.

The receptor's source is a man between 18 and 35 years old who received the YFV17D yellow fever vaccine. The specimen was PBMCs, collected roughly 47 days after the first yellow fever vaccination.

The CDR3 sequence: CASSFAEGEKLFF. CDR3 coding DNA: TGTGCCAGCAGCTTTGCGGAGGGTGAAAAACTGTTTTTT. V usage is TRBV5-5 and J usage is TRBJ1-4; D uncertain. The V gene lost 2 bases and the J gene lost 7 bases, with 9 bases spanning the gap. The CDR3 spans 13 residues. Germline CDR1 is SGHKS and CDR2 is YYEKEE (reference sequence).